Shown below are 29 T cell receptor beta chains from a single sample sequenced in a study of T cells after yellow fever vaccination. MiXCR, applied by TCRdb to the 5' RACE reads, yields one record per CDR3 protein. The table has around 320,000 distinct CDR3 sequences, approximately 4% seen once. Material: PBMCs, obtained 15 days after the yellow fever booster vaccination. The source of these receptors is a man younger than 35 who received the YFV17D yellow fever vaccine.

The chain recombines TRBV7-6 with TRBJ1-1; a possible D gene is TRBD1 (5 bases). The length of the CDR3 is 16 residues. Germline CDR1 reads SGHVS; CDR2 reads FNYEAQ. The V end lost 5 bases, the J end lost 4 bases, and 20 bases lay between the germline ends. CDR3 bases: TGTGCCAGCAGCGAGGGTTCTGAGACTGGGGGCACTGAAGCTTTCTTT. It codes for CASSEGSETGGTEAFF.

This clonotype has only a few counts. The chain joins TRBV11-3 to TRBJ2-5; no firm D call. Trimming took off 0 bases at V and 5 bases at J, with 7 bases between the two ends. Germline loops: CDR1 SGHNT, CDR2 YENEEA. The CDR3 is 13 residues long. The CDR3 DNA sequence: TGTGCCAGCAGCTTAGACTACCGGGAGACCCAGTACTTC. Its translation is CASSLDYRETQYF. Together with reference TRBV11-3 and TRBJ2-5, the CDR3 gives the full variable domain: EAGVVQSPRYKIIEKKQPVAFWCNPISGHNTLYWYLQNLGQGPELLIRYENEEAVDDSQLPKDRFSAERLKGVDSTLKIQPAELGDSAVYLCASSLDYRETQYFGPGTRLLVL.

In this sample, this clonotype turned up a few times. The chain is built from TRBV4-1 and TRBJ1-2; D unclear. Germline V gene lookup returns CDR1 MGHRA and CDR2 YSYEKL. Trimming shortened V by 1 base and J by 5 bases, and 11 bases separated the two germline ends. The CDR3 has 14 residues. The CDR3 here is CASSQVYGPYGYTF. CDR3 nucleotide sequence: TGCGCCAGCAGCCAAGTTTACGGCCCGTATGGCTACACCTTC.

In this sample, this clonotype turned up many times. This chain joins TRBV7-3 and TRBJ2-3; TRBD2 agrees at 9 bases. The J segment lost 0 bases and the V segment lost 1 base, leaving 5 bases of the junction unmatched. The germline gives CDR1 SGHTA, CDR2 FQGTGA. The CDR3 contains 17 residues. CDR3 amino acids: CASSLRAGGQSTDTQYF. CDR3 nucleotide sequence: TGTGCCAGCAGCTTAAGAGCGGGGGGACAAAGCACAGATACGCAGTATTTT.

Many counts were recorded for this clonotype. The gene calls are TRBV29-1 and TRBJ2-7, with D perhaps given as TRBD1 or TRBD2 (5 bases each). Trimming removed 7 bases at V and 1 base at J, with 14 bases between. CDR1 SQVTM and CDR2 ANQGSEA come from the germline V gene. The CDR3 runs 13 residues. The CDR3 reads CSASRDVSYEQYF. Here the CDR3 DNA reads TGCAGCGCCTCCCGGGACGTTTCCTACGAGCAGTACTTC.

This clonotype appeared many times. This chain uses TRBV4-3 with TRBJ2-1; D is possibly TRBD2 (5 bases). Trimming left V 0 bases short and J 4 bases short, with 13 bases between. Germline CDR1 LGHNA, CDR2 YSLEER. CDR3 length equals 16 residues. DNA for the CDR3: TGCGCCAGCAGCCAAGATTCCAGCGGAGGTTACAATGAGCAGTTCTTC. Amino acids: CASSQDSSGGYNEQFF.

In its sample, this clonotype was seen many times. The chain recombines TRBV12-3 or TRBV12-4 with TRBJ1-2; 7 nucleotides line up with TRBD1. The CDR3 consists of 14 residues. V lost 6 bases, J lost 3 bases, and 7 bases stayed unmatched. The CDR3 protein is CASRSRTGDYGYTF. CDR3 coding DNA: TGTGCCAGCAGAAGTAGAACAGGGGACTATGGCTACACCTTC.

This clonotype came up many times. Written as DNA, the CDR3 is TGTGCCAGCAGATCCACCTCGAGTTGGCGCTCTGGGGCCAACGTCCTGACTTTC. This encodes CASRSTSSWRSGANVLTF. The gene calls are TRBV27 and TRBJ2-6; D gene ambiguous. V was trimmed by 6 bases and J by 0 bases, leaving 18 bases between them. The CDR3 loop spans 18 amino acids. Germline loops: CDR1 MNHEY, CDR2 SMNVEV (reference sequence).

This clonotype has ten or more counts. The V and J genes are TRBV6-2 or TRBV6-3 and TRBJ2-1, with 7 nucleotides matching TRBD1. Germline V gives CDR1 MNHEY, CDR2 SVGEGT. This CDR3 is built from 11 residues. The chain's CDR3 is CSTGRRNEQFF. The CDR3 nucleotides are TGTTCGACAGGGAGAAGGAATGAGCAGTTCTTC.

Ten or more counts support this clonotype. The chain combines TRBV5-1 with TRBJ2-5; D call uncertain. V shed 0 bases and J shed 3 bases, with 6 bases lying between them. Germline values: CDR1 SGHRS, CDR2 YFSETQ. The CDR3 extends over 13 amino acids. The CDR3 is CASSLVIKETQYF. The CDR3 nucleotides are TGCGCCAGCAGCTTGGTCATCAAAGAGACCCAGTACTTC.

The J gene is TRBJ2-7, the V gene TRBV7-2; tentative D call: TRBD2 (6 bases). Germline CDR1 reads SGHTA; CDR2 reads FQGNSA. The CDR3 totals 14 residues. The V end was cut by 8 bases, the J end by 4 bases, with 18 bases between. The CDR3 coding sequence is TGTGCCAGCGGTATGAGGGACTGGCCTTACGAGCAGTACTTC. Its translation is CASGMRDWPYEQYF.

Concerning this clonotype: The junction does not match germline at one end; this may be a read error. The V gene is TRBV3-1, the J gene TRBJ2-1; TRBD2 might be the D (6 bases). The CDR3 runs 16 residues. CDR1 and CDR2 from the germline V gene are LGHDT and YNNKEL (reference sequence). The CDR3 DNA sequence: TGTGCCAGCAGCCAAGATTCCAGCGGGTCCTCCAATGAGCAGTTCTTC. Protein sequence: CASSQDSSGSSNEQFF.

This clonotype showed up many times. The rearrangement joins TRBV5-1 to TRBJ2-3; unclear D gene. This CDR3 comprises 15 residues. Trimming removed 0 bases from V and 0 bases from J, with 8 bases in between. Germline assignment: CDR1 SGHRS and CDR2 YFSETQ. The CDR3 DNA sequence: TGCGCCAGCAGCTTGGGGGGAATCAGCACAGATACGCAGTATTTT. Protein sequence: CASSLGGISTDTQYF.

The sample holds many counts of this clonotype. V and J are TRBV7-2 and TRBJ2-1, with D possibly TRBD2 on 5 matching bases. Trimming took off 5 bases at V and 1 base at J, with 9 bases between the two ends. This CDR3 has 14 amino acids. CDR1 and CDR2 from the germline V gene are SGHTA and FQGNSA. The CDR3 protein is CASSELVSYNEQFF. CDR3 bases: TGTGCCAGCAGCGAACTAGTGTCCTACAATGAGCAGTTCTTC. The full variable domain, with the rest looked up from reference TRBV7-2 and TRBJ2-1, is GAGVSQSPSNKVTEKGKDVELRCDPISGHTALYWYRQSLGQGLEFLIYFQGNSAPDKSGLPSDRFSAERTGGSVSTLTIQRTQQEDSAVYLCASSELVSYNEQFFGPGTRLTVL.

This clonotype was seen at least ten times. This sequence joins TRBV7-2 and TRBJ2-1; unclear D gene. V dropped 2 bases and J dropped 4 bases, with 15 bases sitting between them. The CDR3 length is 16 residues. Germline V lookup: CDR1 SGHTA, CDR2 FQGNSA. The DNA of the CDR3 is TGTGCCAGCAGCTTAAATCAGCCGATCGGATACAATGAGCAGTTCTTC. Its translation: CASSLNQPIGYNEQFF.

This clonotype came up many times. The chain recombines TRBV7-2 with TRBJ2-5; 8 bases line up with TRBD2. The CDR3 is made up of 14 amino acids. Germline trimming cut 4 bases from V and 5 bases from J; bases unmatched to any gene: 6. CDR1 SGHTA and CDR2 FQGNSA come from the germline V gene. In DNA form, the CDR3 reads TGTGCCAGCAGCTCGGGGGGGACGGGTGAGACCCAGTACTTC. As protein: CASSSGGTGETQYF. Based on the CDR3 plus reference TRBV7-2 and TRBJ2-5, the full variable domain is GAGVSQSPSNKVTEKGKDVELRCDPISGHTALYWYRQSLGQGLEFLIYFQGNSAPDKSGLPSDRFSAERTGGSVSTLTIQRTQQEDSAVYLCASSSGGTGETQYFGPGTRLLVL.

This clonotype was recorded at least ten times. The chain has TRBV11-1 and TRBJ2-5, with 14 nucleotides matching TRBD2. Germline values: CDR1 SGHAT, CDR2 FQDESV (reference sequence). V was pared by 5 bases and J by 5 bases, with 7 bases of the junction left unmatched. The CDR3 loop spans 16 amino acids. The CDR3 coding sequence is TGTGCCAGCAGCGACCTGACTAGCGGGGGGGCGGAGACCCAGTACTTC. The encoded protein is CASSDLTSGGAETQYF.

This clonotype was detected ten times or more. V gene TRBV4-1 combines with J gene TRBJ2-1; either TRBD1 or TRBD2 may fit D (6 bases each). V was cut by 0 bases and J by 5 bases, with 14 bases left in between. This CDR3 is 16 amino acids long. Germline CDR1 MGHRA, CDR2 YSYEKL. CDR3 sequence (DNA): TGCGCCAGCAGCCAAGAGGTGGGGGGCCTAAACAATGAGCAGTTCTTC. Encoded protein: CASSQEVGGLNNEQFF.

In its sample, this clonotype was seen a few times. CDR3 residues: CAWSDVIGYTF. DNA of the CDR3: TGTGCCTGGAGTGACGTTATTGGCTACACCTTC. The rearrangement links TRBV30 to TRBJ1-2; D unresolved. The CDR3 is made up of 11 amino acids. Germline V gene lookup returns CDR1 GTSNPN and CDR2 SVGIG (reference sequence). V gave up 1 base and J gave up 7 bases, with 7 bases separating them.

In DNA form, the CDR3 reads TGTGCCAGCAGTTTATCTCAGGCAGATACGCAGTATTTT. Amino acids: CASSLSQADTQYF. This sequence joins TRBV27 and TRBJ2-3; D call uncertain. CDR1 and CDR2 from the germline V gene are MNHEY and SMNVEV (reference sequence). Deletions cut 0 bases from V and 4 bases from J, with 5 bases between. CDR3 length: 13 residues.

This clonotype was seen more than once but under ten times. This chain links TRBV18 with TRBJ1-3; D may be TRBD1 (5 bases). This CDR3 has 16 residues. Germline values: CDR1 KGHSH, CDR2 LQKENI. V lost 3 bases, J lost 0 bases, and 12 bases lay in between. The CDR3 region has the DNA TGTGCCAGCTCACCGACACAGGCCTTCTCTGGAAACACCATATATTTT. This codes for CASSPTQAFSGNTIYF.

This clonotype showed up many times. This sequence joins TRBV7-9 and TRBJ2-2; TRBD1 matches 7 bases. Trimming took 3 bases from V and 5 from J; bases not matched to a gene: 6. The CDR3 is made up of 15 amino acids. In germline, CDR1 is SEHNR, CDR2 FQNEAQ (reference sequence). CDR3 in DNA: TGTGCCAGCAGCTTGGGGACAGTAATTACCGGGGAGCTGTTTTTT. Protein product: CASSLGTVITGELFF.

The table lists this clonotype with many counts. V usage is TRBV7-9 and J usage is TRBJ1-1, with D unclear. Trimming left V 4 bases short and J 2 bases short, with 11 bases between. This CDR3 has 14 amino acids. The germline CDR1 and CDR2 sequences are SEHNR and FQNEAQ (reference sequence). The CDR3 nucleotides are TGTGCCAGCAGCTCGTGGGGAGAAAACACTGAAGCTTTCTTT. Protein sequence: CASSSWGENTEAFF.

At least ten counts were recorded for this clonotype. The chain uses TRBV24-1 and TRBJ2-1; 8 bases are shared with TRBD2. There are 16 residues in the CDR3. Per germline, CDR1 KGHDR and CDR2 SFDVKD. Unmatched junction bases numbered 1, after V lost 0 bases and J lost 1 base. CDR3 residues: CATSDLRGGSYNEQFF. Here the CDR3 DNA reads TGTGCCACCAGTGATTTGCGCGGGGGGTCCTACAATGAGCAGTTCTTC.

This clonotype was recorded at least ten times. The V and J genes are TRBV3-1 and TRBJ1-1; 8 bases fit TRBD1. The junction had 4 bases not matched to a gene; V was cut back by 0 bases and J by 1 base. The CDR3 has 16 residues. CDR1 LGHDT and CDR2 YNNKEL come from the germline V gene (reference sequence). Here the CDR3 reads CASSQDLQGANTEAFF. CDR3 DNA: TGTGCCAGCAGCCAAGATCTCCAGGGGGCGAACACTGAAGCTTTCTTT.

This clonotype came up many times. The V and J genes are TRBV20-1 and TRBJ2-5; 9 nucleotides line up with TRBD1. Trimming took 0 bases from V and 5 from J; bases not matched to a gene: 7. Germline V CDR1 and CDR2: DFQATT, SNEGSKA (reference sequence). The CDR3 is 15 amino acids. The CDR3 loop reads CSARDPQGAGETQYF. In DNA form, the CDR3 reads TGCAGTGCTAGAGATCCACAGGGGGCTGGGGAGACCCAGTACTTC.

The rearrangement uses TRBV6-6 and TRBJ2-7, with D possibly TRBD1 on 5 matching bases. The V gene's germline CDR1 is MNHNY and CDR2 SVGAGI (reference sequence). This CDR3 is 13 amino acids long. Trimming stripped 5 bases from V and 5 bases from J, with 13 bases between. The CDR3 sequence: CASSRRWGHEQYV. The CDR3, as DNA: TGTGCCAGCAGTCGCCGATGGGGCCACGAGCAGTACGTC.

There are many counts of this clonotype. The rearrangement links TRBV5-6 to TRBJ1-1; 7 bases agree with TRBD1. This CDR3 has 14 amino acids. J gave up 0 bases and V 5 bases, and 4 bases lay outside the gene matches. CDR1 SGHDT and CDR2 YYEEEE come from the germline V gene. The DNA for the CDR3 is TGTGCCAGCAGTTCGACAGGGATGAACACTGAAGCTTTCTTT. As protein: CASSSTGMNTEAFF.

This clonotype was observed a few times. The rearrangement uses TRBV6-1 and TRBJ2-2; D not certain. V was shortened by 1 base and J by 1 base, with 7 bases between the two germline ends. Looked up from germline, CDR1 is MNHNS and CDR2 is SASEGT. The CDR3 totals 15 residues. CDR3 region: CASSEVQVNTGELFF. In nucleotides, the CDR3 is TGTGCCAGCAGTGAAGTACAAGTGAACACCGGGGAGCTGTTTTTT.